The clone carrying this TCR beta chain was observed many times. TCRdb reprocessed the RT-PCR reads with MiXCR, giving one entry per CDR3 protein. The table shows hundreds of thousands of distinct CDR3 sequences, with approximately 15% occurring only once. The CDR3 spans 10 residues. Germline CDR1 and CDR2: DFQATT and SNEGSKA (reference sequence). Trimming shortened V by 2 bases and J by 14 bases, and 11 bases separated the two germline ends. The receptor's source is a female donor in good health, serving as a healthy control. Input material: memory CD4+ T cells from blood. The chain recombines TRBV20-1 with TRBJ2-3; no clear D. Written as DNA, the CDR3 is TGCAGTGCTAGACATATAACCCCGTATTTT. Its protein product is CSARHITPYF.